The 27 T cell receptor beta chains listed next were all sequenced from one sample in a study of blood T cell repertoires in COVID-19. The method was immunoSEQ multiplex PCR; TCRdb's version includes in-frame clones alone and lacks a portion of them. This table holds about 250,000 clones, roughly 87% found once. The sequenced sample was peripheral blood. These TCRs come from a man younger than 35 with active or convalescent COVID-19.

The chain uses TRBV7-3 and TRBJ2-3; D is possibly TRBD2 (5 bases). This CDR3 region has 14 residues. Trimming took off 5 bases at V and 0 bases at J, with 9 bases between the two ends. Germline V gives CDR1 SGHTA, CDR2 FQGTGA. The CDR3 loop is CASSLSSSTDTQYF. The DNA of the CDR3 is TGTGCCAGCAGCCTCTCTAGCAGCACAGATACGCAGTATTTT.

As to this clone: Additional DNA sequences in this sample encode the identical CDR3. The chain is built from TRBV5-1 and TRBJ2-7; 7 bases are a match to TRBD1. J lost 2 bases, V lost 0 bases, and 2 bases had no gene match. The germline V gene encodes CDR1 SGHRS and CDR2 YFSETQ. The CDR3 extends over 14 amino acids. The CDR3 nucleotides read TGCGCCAGCAGCTTGGCGGGACAGCCCTACGAGCAGTACTTC. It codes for CASSLAGQPYEQYF.

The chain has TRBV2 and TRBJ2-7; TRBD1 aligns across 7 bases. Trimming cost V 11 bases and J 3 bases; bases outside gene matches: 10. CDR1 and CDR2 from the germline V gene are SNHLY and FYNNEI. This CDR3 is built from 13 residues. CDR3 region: CAGSTGAGYEQYF. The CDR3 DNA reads TGTGCCGGATCAACAGGGGCCGGCTACGAGCAGTACTTC.

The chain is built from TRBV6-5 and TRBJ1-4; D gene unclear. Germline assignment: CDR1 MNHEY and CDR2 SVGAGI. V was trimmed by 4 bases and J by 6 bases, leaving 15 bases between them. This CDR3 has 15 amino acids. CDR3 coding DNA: TGTGCCAGCAGTTCAAGAAGCGCAGTATATGAAAAACTGTTTTTT. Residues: CASSSRSAVYEKLFF.

In DNA form, the CDR3 reads TGTGCCAGTAGTGTTGGGGGACAGGGGTTGTACACCGGGGAGCTGTTTTTT. Protein sequence: CASSVGGQGLYTGELFF. The chain couples TRBV19 to TRBJ2-2; TRBD1 agrees at 10 bases. Trimming cost V 5 bases and J 3 bases; bases outside gene matches: 9. CDR3 length equals 17 residues. Germline-derived CDR1 and CDR2 are LNHDA and SQIVND (reference sequence).

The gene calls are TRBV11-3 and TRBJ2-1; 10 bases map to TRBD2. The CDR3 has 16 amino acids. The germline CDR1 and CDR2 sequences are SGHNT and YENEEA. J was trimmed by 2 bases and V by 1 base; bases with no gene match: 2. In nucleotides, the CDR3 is TGTGCCAGCAGCTTAGGACTAGCGGGTGCCTACAATGAGCAGTTCTTC. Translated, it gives CASSLGLAGAYNEQFF.

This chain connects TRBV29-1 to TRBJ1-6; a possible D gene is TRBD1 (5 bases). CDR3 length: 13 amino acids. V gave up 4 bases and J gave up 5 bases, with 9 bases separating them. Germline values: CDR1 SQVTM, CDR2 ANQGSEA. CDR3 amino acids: CSVADTDNSPLHF. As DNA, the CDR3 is TGCAGCGTTGCGGACACTGATAATTCACCCCTCCACTTT.

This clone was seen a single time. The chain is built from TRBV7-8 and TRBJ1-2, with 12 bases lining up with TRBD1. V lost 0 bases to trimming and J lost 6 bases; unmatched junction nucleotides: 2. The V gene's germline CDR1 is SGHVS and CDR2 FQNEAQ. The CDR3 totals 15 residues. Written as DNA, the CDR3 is TGTGCCAGCAGCTTAGCCGGGACAGGGGGCCATGGCTACACCTTC. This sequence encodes CASSLAGTGGHGYTF.

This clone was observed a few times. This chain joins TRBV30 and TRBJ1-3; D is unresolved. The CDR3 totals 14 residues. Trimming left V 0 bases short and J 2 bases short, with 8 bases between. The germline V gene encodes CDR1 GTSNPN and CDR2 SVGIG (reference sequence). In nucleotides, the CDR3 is TGTGCCTGGAGTGTAAACAGTCCTGGAAACACCATATATTTT. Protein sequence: CAWSVNSPGNTIYF.

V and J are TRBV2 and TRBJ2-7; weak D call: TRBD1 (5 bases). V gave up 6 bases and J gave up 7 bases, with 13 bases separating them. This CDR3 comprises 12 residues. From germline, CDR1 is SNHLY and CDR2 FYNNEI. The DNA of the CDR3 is TGTGCCAGCAGGGGCCAGCGACAGGAGCAGTACTTC. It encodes CASRGQRQEQYF.

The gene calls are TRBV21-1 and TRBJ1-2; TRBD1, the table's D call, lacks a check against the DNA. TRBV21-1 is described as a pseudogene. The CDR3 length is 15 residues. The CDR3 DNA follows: TGTGCCAGCAGGGGTGGGGACAGGGTTAACTATGGCTACACCTTC. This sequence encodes CASRGGDRVNYGYTF.

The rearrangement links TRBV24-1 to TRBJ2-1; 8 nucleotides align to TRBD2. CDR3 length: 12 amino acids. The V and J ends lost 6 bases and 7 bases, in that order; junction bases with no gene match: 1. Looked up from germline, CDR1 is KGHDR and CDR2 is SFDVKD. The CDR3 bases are TGTGCCACCAGTCCGGGGGGGAATGAGCAGTTCTTC. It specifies CATSPGGNEQFF.

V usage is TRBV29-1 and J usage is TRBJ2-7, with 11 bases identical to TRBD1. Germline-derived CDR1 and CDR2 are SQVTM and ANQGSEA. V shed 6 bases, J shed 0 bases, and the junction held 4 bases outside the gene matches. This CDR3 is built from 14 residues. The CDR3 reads CSVEDRGLSYEQYF. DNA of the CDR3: TGCAGCGTAGAGGACAGGGGGCTCTCCTACGAGCAGTACTTC.

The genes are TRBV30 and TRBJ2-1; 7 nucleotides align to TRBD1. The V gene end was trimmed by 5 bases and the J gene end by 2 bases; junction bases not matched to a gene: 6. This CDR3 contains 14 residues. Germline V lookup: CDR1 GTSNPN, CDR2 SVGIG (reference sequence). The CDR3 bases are TGTGCCTGGGTCAGGGGGACGCCCTACAATGAGCAGTTCTTC. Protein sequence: CAWVRGTPYNEQFF.

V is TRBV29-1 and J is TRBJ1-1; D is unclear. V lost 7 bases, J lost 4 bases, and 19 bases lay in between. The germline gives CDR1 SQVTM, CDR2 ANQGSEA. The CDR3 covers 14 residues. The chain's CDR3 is CSAKTQQLATEAFF. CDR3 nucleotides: TGCAGCGCCAAAACCCAGCAGCTAGCCACTGAAGCTTTCTTT.

The CDR3 is CASTQYNEQFF. The CDR3 region has the DNA TGCGCCAGCACCCAGTACAATGAGCAGTTCTTC. V is TRBV5-1 and J is TRBJ2-1; D remains unclear. Looked up from germline, CDR1 is SGHRS and CDR2 is YFSETQ. Trimming pared 6 bases from V and 4 bases from J, leaving 5 bases between. The CDR3 spans 11 residues.

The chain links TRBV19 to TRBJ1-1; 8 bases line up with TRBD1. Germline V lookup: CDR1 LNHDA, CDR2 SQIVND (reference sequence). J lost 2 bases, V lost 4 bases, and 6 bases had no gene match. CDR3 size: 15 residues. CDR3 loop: CASSKNGQGNTEAFF. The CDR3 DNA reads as TGTGCCAGTAGTAAAAATGGACAGGGAAACACTGAAGCTTTCTTT. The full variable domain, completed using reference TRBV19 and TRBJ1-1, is DGGITQSPKYLFRKEGQNVTLSCEQNLNHDAMYWYRQDPGQGLRLIYYSQIVNDFQKGDIAEGYSVSREKKESFPLTVTSAQKNPTAFYLCASSKNGQGNTEAFFGQGTRLTVV.

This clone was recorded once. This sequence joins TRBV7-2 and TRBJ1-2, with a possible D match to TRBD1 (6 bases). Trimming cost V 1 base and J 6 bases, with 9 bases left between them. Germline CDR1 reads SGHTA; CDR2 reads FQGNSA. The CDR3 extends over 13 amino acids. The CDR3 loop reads CASSLDPGDGYTF. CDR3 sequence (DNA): TGTGCCAGCAGCTTAGACCCAGGGGATGGCTACACCTTC.

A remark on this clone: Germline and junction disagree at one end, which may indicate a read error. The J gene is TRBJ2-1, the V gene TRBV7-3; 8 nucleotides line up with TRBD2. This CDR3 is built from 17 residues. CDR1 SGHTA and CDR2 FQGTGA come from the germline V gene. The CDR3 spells CASSPGGVGSSYNEQFF. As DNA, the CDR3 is TGCGCCAGCAGCCCCGGGGGGGTGGGTTCCTCCTACAATGAGCAGTTCTTC.

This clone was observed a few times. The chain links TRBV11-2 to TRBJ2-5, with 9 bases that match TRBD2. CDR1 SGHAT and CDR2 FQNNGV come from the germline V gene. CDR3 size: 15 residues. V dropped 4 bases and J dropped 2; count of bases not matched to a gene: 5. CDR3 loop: CASSSRTSAQETQYF. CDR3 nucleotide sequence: TGTGCCAGCAGCTCCCGGACTAGCGCTCAAGAGACCCAGTACTTC.

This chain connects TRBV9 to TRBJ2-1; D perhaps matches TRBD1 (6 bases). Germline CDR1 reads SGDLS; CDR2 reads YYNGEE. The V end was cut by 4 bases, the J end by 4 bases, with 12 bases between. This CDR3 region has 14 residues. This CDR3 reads CASSPADRYNEQFF. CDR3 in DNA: TGTGCCAGCAGCCCTGCTGACAGGTACAATGAGCAGTTCTTC.

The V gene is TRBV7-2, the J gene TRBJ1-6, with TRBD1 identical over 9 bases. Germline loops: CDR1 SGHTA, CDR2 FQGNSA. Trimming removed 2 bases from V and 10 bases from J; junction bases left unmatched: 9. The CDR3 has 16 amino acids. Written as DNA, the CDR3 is TGTGCCAGCAGCTTATTGGGACAGGGAGGTGGCTCACCCCTCCACTTT. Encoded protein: CASSLLGQGGGSPLHF.

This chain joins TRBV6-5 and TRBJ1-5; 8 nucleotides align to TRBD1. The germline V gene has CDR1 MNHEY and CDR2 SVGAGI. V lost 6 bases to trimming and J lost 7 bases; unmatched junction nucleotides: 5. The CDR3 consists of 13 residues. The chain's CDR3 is CASRDRVWQPQHF. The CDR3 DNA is TGTGCCAGCAGGGACAGGGTATGGCAGCCCCAGCATTTT.

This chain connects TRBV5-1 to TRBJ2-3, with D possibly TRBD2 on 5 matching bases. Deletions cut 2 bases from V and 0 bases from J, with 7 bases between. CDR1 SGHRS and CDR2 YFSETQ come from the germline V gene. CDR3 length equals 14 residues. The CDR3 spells CASSFLASTDTQYF. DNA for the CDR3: TGCGCCAGCAGCTTCTTAGCGAGCACAGATACGCAGTATTTT.

CDR3 loop: CASSEPGQDYGYTF. The CDR3, as DNA: TGCGCCAGCAGCGAACCGGGACAGGATTATGGCTACACCTTC. The chain couples TRBV5-1 to TRBJ1-2, with 8 positions matching TRBD1. V gave up 4 bases and J gave up 5 bases; unmatched junction bases: 7. This CDR3 is built from 14 residues. Per germline, CDR1 SGHRS and CDR2 YFSETQ. Supplemented by reference TRBV5-1 and TRBJ1-2, the full variable domain reads KAGVTQTPRYLIKTRGQQVTLSCSPISGHRSVSWYQQTPGQGLQFLFEYFSETQRNKGNFPGRFSGRQFSNSRSEMNVSTLELGDSALYLCASSEPGQDYGYTFGSGTRLTVV.

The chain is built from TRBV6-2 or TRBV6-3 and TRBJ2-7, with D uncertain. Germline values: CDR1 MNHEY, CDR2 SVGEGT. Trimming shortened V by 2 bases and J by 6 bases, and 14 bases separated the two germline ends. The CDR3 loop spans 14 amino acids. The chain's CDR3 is CASSYDMYFSEQYF. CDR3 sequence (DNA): TGTGCCAGCAGTTACGACATGTATTTCTCCGAGCAGTACTTC.

The CDR3 nucleotides are TGTGCCAGCAGCGTAGGAGCGGGGACCACAGATACGCAGTATTTT. It specifies CASSVGAGTTDTQYF. The rearrangement links TRBV9 to TRBJ2-3, with 7 positions matching TRBD2. Germline values: CDR1 SGDLS, CDR2 YYNGEE. This CDR3 region has 15 residues. V was clipped by 0 bases and J by 2 bases; unmatched bases: 3. The complete variable domain, with remaining parts taken from reference TRBV9 and TRBJ2-3, reads DSGVTQTPKHLITATGQRVTLRCSPRSGDLSVYWYQQSLDQGLQFLIQYYNGEERAKGNILERFSAQQFPDLHSELNLSSLELGDSALYFCASSVGAGTTDTQYFGPGTRLTVL.